Listed below are T cell receptor beta chains from one sample, sequenced in a study of cytomegalovirus exposure and HLA in healthy donors. Method: immunoSEQ multiplex PCR; TCRdb's copy keeps in-frame clones and lacks some. This sample yields around 260,000 clones, of which 75% to 90% are seen a single time; more than 0.3% belongs to the top ten. Sequenced input: PBMCs. These receptors came from a girl aged 2-10 years in good health and CMV-seronegative. Each CDR3 is given with its conserved first and last residue. D genes are given only for firm matches. Only part of the rows carry a size: once, few, many, or a class if the clone is expanded.

D gene,J gene,V gene,clone size,CDR3 protein,CDR3 DNA
.,TRBJ1-6,TRBV18,.,CAKLTPHRVHNSPLHF,TGTGCCAAGCTCACCCCCCACAGGGTTCACAATTCACCCCTCCACTTT
.,TRBJ1-3,TRBV7-6,.,CASAGSGNTIYF,TGTGCCAGCGCAGGCTCTGGAAACACCATATATTTT
.,TRBJ1-1,TRBV2,.,CASTNPLGGDADFF,TGTGCCAGCACGAACCCCCTCGGCGGGGATGCTGATTTCTTT
.,TRBJ1-2,TRBV28,.,CASSTPGAHYGYTF,TGTGCCAGCAGTACCCCAGGGGCCCACTATGGCTACACCTTC
TRBD2,TRBJ2-5,TRBV10-1,.,CASSESGTSLETQYF,TGCGCCAGCAGTGAGTCAGGGACTAGCTTGGAGACCCAGTACTTC
.,TRBJ2-7,TRBV7-4,.,CASSPHRTGFNYEQYF,TGTGCCAGCAGCCCTCACCGCACGGGGTTCAACTACGAGCAGTACTTC
.,TRBJ2-5,TRBV7-7,.,CASRSIETQYF,TGTGCCAGCAGATCTATAGAGACCCAGTACTTC
TRBD2,TRBJ2-1,TRBV5-1,.,CASSAASGRGFNEQFF,TGCGCCAGCAGCGCTGCCAGCGGGAGAGGATTCAATGAGCAGTTCTTC
TRBD1,TRBJ1-1,TRBV18,few,CASSPPTGDMNTEAFF,TGTGCCAGCTCACCCCCGACAGGGGATATGAACACTGAAGCTTTCTTT
TRBD2,TRBJ2-7,TRBV27,.,CASRQGLAFYEQYF,TGTGCCAGCAGGCAGGGACTAGCGTTCTACGAGCAGTACTTC
TRBD2,TRBJ2-1,TRBV27,.,CASRTSVGEQFF,TGTGCCAGCAGGACTAGCGTGGGTGAGCAGTTCTTC